The sequence of this T cell receptor (beta chain) was determined in a study of blood T cell repertoires in COVID-19. Study-wide context: Acute-phase and convalescent COVID-19 samples originated in the United States, Italy and Spain. PBMCs, B-cell-depleted T cells, or T cells provided the cDNA or gDNA that made up the material.

The CDR3 spans 12 residues. Germline CDR1 KGHSH, CDR2 LQKENI. V lost 3 bases and J 3 bases, leaving 5 bases between the germline ends. Notes on this clone: Other DNA sequences from this sample encode an identical CDR3 as well.

Under the authors' procedure: Nucleated cell counts were estimated from reference gene primer amplification. TCRdb keeps only in-frame clones here, not all; method: immunoSEQ multiplex PCR. V, J and clone size were drawn from that table, and D and trimming were deduced from the DNA. This repertoire shows around 150,000 clones, 70% to 90% found once; its top ten account for more than 0.85%. Sequencing input: peripheral blood. This clonotype was obtained from a man in his forties or fifties with acute or convalescent COVID-19. This chain links TRBV18 with TRBJ2-5; weak D call: TRBD1 (5 bases). CDR3 bases: TGTGCCAGCTCACCCAGGGAAGAGACCCAGTACTTC. Its protein is CASSPREETQYF.